The T cell receptor beta chain described here comes from a study of blood T cell repertoires in COVID-19. TCRdb's copy holds only in-frame clones and misses some; the assay was immunoSEQ multiplex PCR. The table records 100,000 or so clones, about three quarters of them present only once. CDR1 is SGHAT and CDR2 is FQNNGV in the germline V gene. CDR3 length: 14 amino acids. V lost 2 bases and J 1 base, leaving 7 bases between the germline ends. The source material was peripheral blood. The TCR originated in an elderly man with acute or convalescent COVID-19. J is TRBJ2-3 and V is TRBV11-2; D might be TRBD1 (6 bases). The CDR3 coding sequence is TGTGCCAGCAGCTTAAACAGGGGCACAGATACGCAGTATTTT. Its translation: CASSLNRGTDTQYF.